This T cell receptor beta chain came from a study of T cell repertoires in cytomegalovirus infection (dated by TCRdb to between 2018 and 2021). General notes on the study: Recently identified HLA-C-restricted CMV epitopes, whose presentation resists viral immunomodulation, were targeted by peptide stimulations together with well-studied HLA-B-restricted epitopes. Because public TCR beta signatures pointed to carriage of CMV infection together with the matching HLA type, the HLA type of each donor mattered for the analysis. The full study reports these points: Carriers of CMV infection plus the relevant HLA type were discriminated by the cumulative frequency of public TCR beta family members in the study cohort and in an independent 352-donor cohort. The ex vivo response was dominated by HLA-C-restricted CMV-specific TCR beta clonotypes, which also provided the single most frequent clonotype in two of eight donors.

The run used an Illumina HiSeq 1500. The raw public data were reprocessed by TCRdb itself: fastp quality trimming at Q25, MiXCR clonotype calling, in-frame beta chains only. Each entry merges the rows of one CDR3 protein and shows their most common DNA and genes. The sample data list about 920,000 distinct CDR3 sequences, and approximately 31% of these were observed just once. The top ten hold over 13% of the sample. The germline V gene (reference sequence) sets CDR1 to SEHNR and CDR2 to FQNEAQ. V lost 5 bases and J lost 0 bases; the stretch between them is 20 bases long. The CDR3 sequence holds 18 residues, the cysteine and phenylalanine included. Only the CDR3 region is kept as DNA, spanning 54 bases read in frame from base 1. The sample's treatment or condition, from its label and the paper: in vitro stimulation with specific CMV peptide epitopes to enrich CMV-specific T cells. As for this clonotype: No cognate antigen has been identified for it. No base qualities exist here, and no much larger clone lies one base off it.

The sequencing here drew on cultured CD8+ T cells from PBMCs, taken from culture after CMV antigen stimulation. Recombination connected TRBV7-9 to TRBJ1-5, and the D gene may be TRBD1, 5 bases matching. The sequence derives from a human donor in good health (CMV status not recorded). Some clones in this sample may be carry-over from other donors' samples. At the DNA level, the sequence is TGTGCCAGCAGCCCAAGGGACGGACCCACGTATAGCAATCAGCCCCAGCATTTT. Translation gives CASSPRDGPTYSNQPQHF.